Relative to its sample, the clone carrying this TCR beta chain is medium-sized. What it recognizes is unknown. The CDR3 sequence is 15 residues long. Germline values: CDR1 MNHNS, CDR2 SASEGT. Trimming left V 6 bases short and J 6 bases short, with 20 bases between. The record originates from a study of cytomegalovirus exposure and HLA in healthy donors. Overall study results and limits: Researchers counted around 170 TCR beta chains as cytomegalovirus-associated.

PCR employed 60 Vbeta and 13 Jbeta primers. Sequenced by immunoSEQ multiplex PCR; TCRdb stores in-frame clones only, minus some. The data hold some 120,000 clones, with 10% observed a single time. Sequenced input: PBMCs. The receptor was derived from a woman in her late teens or twenties in good health and CMV-seropositive. The chain combines TRBV6-1 with TRBJ2-5, with D tentatively TRBD2 (6 bases). CDR3 in amino acids: CASRGPGGIVKTQYF. DNA of the CDR3: TGTGCCAGCAGAGGCCCTGGGGGGATCGTAAAGACCCAGTACTTC.